The clone carrying this T cell receptor beta chain has a handful of counts. Each CDR3 protein is one row after TCRdb ran MiXCR on the RACE reads. The sample comprises 95,000 or so distinct CDR3 sequences, roughly an eighth of which are singletons, and 3.2% rests with the top ten. The data belong to a study of human T cells and chemical hapten exposure. Trimming removed 7 bases from V and 1 base from J, with 7 bases in between. The CDR3 has 11 residues. Germline lookup yields CDR1 SQVTM and CDR2 ANQGSEA. Noted time point: patch test 2, 6 weeks after DPC sensitization. Treatment of the sample: therapeutic diphenylcyclopropenone sensitization with weekly scalp DPC. Blood draws preceded each patch test application.

Sequences were derived from whole blood, sampled in connection with sensitization to the hapten diphenylcyclopropenone (DPC). V is TRBV29-1 and J is TRBJ2-5; D call uncertain. The TCR was taken from a middle-aged woman with alopecia areata. Some clones in this sample may be carry-over from other donors' samples. The CDR3 loop is CSAQFQETQYF. CDR3 nucleotide sequence: TGCAGCGCCCAGTTCCAAGAGACCCAGTACTTC.